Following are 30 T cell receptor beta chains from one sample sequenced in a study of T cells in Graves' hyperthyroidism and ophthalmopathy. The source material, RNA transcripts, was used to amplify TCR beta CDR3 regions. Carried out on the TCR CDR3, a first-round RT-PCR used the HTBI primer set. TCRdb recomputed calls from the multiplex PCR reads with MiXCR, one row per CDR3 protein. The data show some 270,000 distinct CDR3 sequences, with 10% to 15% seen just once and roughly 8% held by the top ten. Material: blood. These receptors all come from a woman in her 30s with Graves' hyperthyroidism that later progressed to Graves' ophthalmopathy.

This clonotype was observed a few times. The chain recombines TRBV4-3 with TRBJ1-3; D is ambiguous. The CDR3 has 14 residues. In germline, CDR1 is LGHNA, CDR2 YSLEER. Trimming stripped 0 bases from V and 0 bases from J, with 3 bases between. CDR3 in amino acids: CASSQESSGNTIYF. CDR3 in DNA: TGCGCCAGCAGCCAAGAGAGCTCTGGAAACACCATATATTTT.

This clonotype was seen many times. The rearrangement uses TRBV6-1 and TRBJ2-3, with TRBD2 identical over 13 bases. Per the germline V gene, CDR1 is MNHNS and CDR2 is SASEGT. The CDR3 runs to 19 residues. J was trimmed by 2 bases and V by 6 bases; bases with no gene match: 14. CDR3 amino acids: CASRETSGRPDFDTDTQYF. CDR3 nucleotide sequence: TGTGCCAGCAGGGAGACTAGCGGGAGGCCCGATTTTGACACAGATACGCAGTATTTT.

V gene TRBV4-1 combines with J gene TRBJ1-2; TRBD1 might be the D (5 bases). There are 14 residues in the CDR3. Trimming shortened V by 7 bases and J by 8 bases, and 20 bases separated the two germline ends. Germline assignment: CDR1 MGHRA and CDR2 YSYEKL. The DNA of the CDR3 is TGCGCCAGCACCTTCGGACAAGGGGCTAGCGGCTACACCTTC. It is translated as CASTFGQGASGYTF.

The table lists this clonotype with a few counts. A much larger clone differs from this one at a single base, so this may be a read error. This chain's CDR3 is CASTRRADSNQPQHF. DNA for the CDR3: TGTGCCAGCACCCGAAGGGCGGATAGCAATCAGCCCCAGCATTTT. J is TRBJ1-5 and V is TRBV2; D gene unclear. V gave up 7 bases and J gave up 0 bases, with 13 bases separating them. Germline CDR1 SNHLY, CDR2 FYNNEI. The CDR3 loop spans 15 amino acids.

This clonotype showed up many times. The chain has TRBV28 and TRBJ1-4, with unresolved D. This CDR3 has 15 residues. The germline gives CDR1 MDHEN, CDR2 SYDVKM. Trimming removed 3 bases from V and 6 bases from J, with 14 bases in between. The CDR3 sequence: CASSFRVQAHEKLFF. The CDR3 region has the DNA TGTGCCAGCAGTTTCCGGGTCCAGGCCCATGAAAAACTGTTTTTT. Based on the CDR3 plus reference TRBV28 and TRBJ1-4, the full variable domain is DVKVTQSSRYLVKRTGEKVFLECVQDMDHENMFWYRQDPGLGLRLIYFSYDVKMKEKGDIPEGYSVSREKKERFSLILESASTNQTSMYLCASSFRVQAHEKLFFGSGTQLSVL.

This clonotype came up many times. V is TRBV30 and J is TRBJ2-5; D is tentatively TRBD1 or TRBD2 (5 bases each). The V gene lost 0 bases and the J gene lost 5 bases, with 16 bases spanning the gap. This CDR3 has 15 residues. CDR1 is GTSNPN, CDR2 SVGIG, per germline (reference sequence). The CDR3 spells CAWSVGGGSGETQYF. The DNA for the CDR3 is TGTGCCTGGAGTGTTGGGGGTGGGAGTGGGGAGACCCAGTACTTC.

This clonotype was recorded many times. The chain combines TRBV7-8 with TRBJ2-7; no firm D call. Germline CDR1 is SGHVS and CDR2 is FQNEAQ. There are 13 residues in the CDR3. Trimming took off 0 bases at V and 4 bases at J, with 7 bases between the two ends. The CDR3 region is CASSLAVGYEQYF. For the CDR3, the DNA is TGTGCCAGCAGCTTAGCTGTGGGTTACGAGCAGTACTTC.

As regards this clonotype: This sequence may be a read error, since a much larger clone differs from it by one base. CDR3 region: CASSFPRGAYNEQFF. The DNA for the CDR3 is TGTGCCAGCAGTTTTCCCAGGGGCGCCTACAATGAGCAGTTCTTC. The chain combines TRBV12-3 or TRBV12-4 with TRBJ2-1; the D gene is possibly TRBD1 (6 bases). V was cut by 3 bases and J by 2 bases, with 11 bases left in between. The CDR3 covers 15 residues.

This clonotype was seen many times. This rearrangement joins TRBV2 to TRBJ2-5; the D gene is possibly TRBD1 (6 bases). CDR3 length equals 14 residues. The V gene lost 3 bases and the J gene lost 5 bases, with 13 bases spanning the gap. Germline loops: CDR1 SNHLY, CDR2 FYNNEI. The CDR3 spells CASSEGRGKETQYF. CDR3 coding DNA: TGTGCCAGCAGTGAGGGCAGGGGAAAGGAGACCCAGTACTTC.

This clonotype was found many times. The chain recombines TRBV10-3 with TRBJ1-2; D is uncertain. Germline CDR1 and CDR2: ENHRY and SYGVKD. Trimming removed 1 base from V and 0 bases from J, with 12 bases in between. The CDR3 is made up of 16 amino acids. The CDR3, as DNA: TGTGCCATCAGTGAGTTCCGGACGCTGACTAACTATGGCTACACCTTC. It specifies CAISEFRTLTNYGYTF.

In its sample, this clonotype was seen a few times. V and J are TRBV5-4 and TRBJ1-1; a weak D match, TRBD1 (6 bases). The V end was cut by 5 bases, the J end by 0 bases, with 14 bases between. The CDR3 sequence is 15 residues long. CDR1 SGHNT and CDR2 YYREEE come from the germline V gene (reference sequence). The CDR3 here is CASRQPGQLNTEAFF. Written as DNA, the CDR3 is TGTGCCAGCAGACAACCGGGACAACTGAACACTGAAGCTTTCTTT.

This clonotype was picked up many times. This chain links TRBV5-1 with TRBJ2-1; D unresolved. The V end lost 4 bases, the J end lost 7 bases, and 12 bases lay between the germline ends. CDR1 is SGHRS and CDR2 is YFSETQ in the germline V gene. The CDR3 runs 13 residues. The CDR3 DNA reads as TGCGCCAGCAGCCTCTACCAATGGAATGAGCAGTTCTTC. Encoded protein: CASSLYQWNEQFF.

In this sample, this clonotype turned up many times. CDR3 sequence reads: CSARIPGTSGISSDTQYF. The DNA of the CDR3 is TGCAGTGCTAGAATCCCGGGGACTAGCGGGATTTCGTCAGATACGCAGTATTTT. This sequence joins TRBV20-1 and TRBJ2-3, with TRBD2 matching over 13 bases. V trimming: 2 bases; J trimming: 4 bases; junction bases outside the gene matches: 12. Looked up from germline, CDR1 is DFQATT and CDR2 is SNEGSKA (reference sequence). The CDR3 is 18 amino acids.

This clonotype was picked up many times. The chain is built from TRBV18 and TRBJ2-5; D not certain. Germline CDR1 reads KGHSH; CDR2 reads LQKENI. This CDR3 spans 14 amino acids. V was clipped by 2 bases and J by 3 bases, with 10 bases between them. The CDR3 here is CASSPNGPKETQYF. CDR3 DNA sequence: TGTGCCAGCTCACCAAACGGGCCTAAAGAGACCCAGTACTTC.

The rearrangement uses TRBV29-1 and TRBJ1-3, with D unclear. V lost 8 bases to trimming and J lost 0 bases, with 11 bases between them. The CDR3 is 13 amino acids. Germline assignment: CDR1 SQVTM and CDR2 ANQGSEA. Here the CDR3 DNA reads TGCAGCACGTCTACGGGCTCTGGAAACACCATATATTTT. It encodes CSTSTGSGNTIYF.

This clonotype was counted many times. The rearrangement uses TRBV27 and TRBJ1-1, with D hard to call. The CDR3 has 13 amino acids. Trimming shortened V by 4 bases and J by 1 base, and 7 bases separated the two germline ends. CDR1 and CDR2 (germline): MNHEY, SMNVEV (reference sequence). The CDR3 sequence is CASSSSPNTEAFF. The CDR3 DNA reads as TGTGCCAGCAGTTCCTCACCGAACACTGAAGCTTTCTTT.

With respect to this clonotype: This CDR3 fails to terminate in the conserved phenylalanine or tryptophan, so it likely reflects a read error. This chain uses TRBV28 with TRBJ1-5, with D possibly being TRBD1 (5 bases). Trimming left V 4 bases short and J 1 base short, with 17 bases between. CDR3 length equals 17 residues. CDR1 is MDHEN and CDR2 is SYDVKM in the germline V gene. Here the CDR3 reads CASSSRLRQGSNQPQHS. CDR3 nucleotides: TGTGCCAGCAGTTCCCGGCTCAGGCAGGGCAGCAATCAGCCCCAGCATTCT.

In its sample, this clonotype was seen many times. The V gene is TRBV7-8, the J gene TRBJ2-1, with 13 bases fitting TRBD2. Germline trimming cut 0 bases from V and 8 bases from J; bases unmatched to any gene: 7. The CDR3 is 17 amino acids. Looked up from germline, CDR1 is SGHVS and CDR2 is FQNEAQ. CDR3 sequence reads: CASSLALTSGRGDEQFF. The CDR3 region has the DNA TGTGCCAGCAGCTTAGCCCTAACTAGCGGGAGGGGCGATGAGCAGTTCTTC.

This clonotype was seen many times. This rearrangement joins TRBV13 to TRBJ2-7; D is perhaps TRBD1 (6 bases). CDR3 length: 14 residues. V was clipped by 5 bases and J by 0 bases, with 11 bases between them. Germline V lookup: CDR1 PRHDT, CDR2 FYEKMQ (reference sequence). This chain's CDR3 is CASSAPGHSYEQYF. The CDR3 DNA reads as TGTGCCAGCAGCGCACCGGGACACTCCTACGAGCAGTACTTC.

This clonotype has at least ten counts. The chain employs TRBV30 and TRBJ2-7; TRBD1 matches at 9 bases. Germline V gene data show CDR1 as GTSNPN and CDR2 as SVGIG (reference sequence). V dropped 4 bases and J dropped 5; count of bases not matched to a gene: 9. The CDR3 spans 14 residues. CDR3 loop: CAWNLGQGFNEQYF. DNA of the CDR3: TGTGCCTGGAACCTGGGACAGGGATTCAACGAGCAGTACTTC. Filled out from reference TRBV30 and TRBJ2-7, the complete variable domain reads SQTIHQWPATLVQPVGSPLSLECTVEGTSNPNLYWYRQAAGRGLQLLFYSVGIGQISSEVPQNLSASRPQDRQFILSSKKLLLSDSGFYLCAWNLGQGFNEQYFGPGTRLTVT.

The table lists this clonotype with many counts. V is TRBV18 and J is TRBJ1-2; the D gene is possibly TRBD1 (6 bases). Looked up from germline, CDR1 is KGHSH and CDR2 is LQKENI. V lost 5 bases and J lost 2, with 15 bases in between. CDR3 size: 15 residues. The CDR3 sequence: CASSALDSINYGYTF. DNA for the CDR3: TGTGCCAGCTCAGCCTTGGACAGTATAAACTATGGCTACACCTTC.

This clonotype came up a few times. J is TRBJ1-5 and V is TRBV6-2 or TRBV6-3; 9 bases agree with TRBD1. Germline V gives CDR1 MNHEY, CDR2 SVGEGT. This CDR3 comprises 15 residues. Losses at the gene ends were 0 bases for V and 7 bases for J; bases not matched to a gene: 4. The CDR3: CASSYSYRGPQPQHF. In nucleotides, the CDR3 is TGTGCCAGCAGTTACTCGTACAGGGGGCCACAGCCCCAGCATTTT.

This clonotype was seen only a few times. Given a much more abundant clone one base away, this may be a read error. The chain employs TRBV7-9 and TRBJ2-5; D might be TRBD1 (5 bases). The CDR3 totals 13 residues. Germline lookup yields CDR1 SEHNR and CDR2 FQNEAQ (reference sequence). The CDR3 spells CASGFVGPETQYF. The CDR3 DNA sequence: TGTGCCAGCGGCTTTGTGGGGCCGGAGACCCAGTACTTC.

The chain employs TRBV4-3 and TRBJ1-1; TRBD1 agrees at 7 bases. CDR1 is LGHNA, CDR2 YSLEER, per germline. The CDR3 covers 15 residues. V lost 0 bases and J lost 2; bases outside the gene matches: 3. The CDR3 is CASSQEQGRNTEAFF. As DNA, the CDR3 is TGCGCCAGCAGCCAAGAACAGGGGCGAAACACTGAAGCTTTCTTT.

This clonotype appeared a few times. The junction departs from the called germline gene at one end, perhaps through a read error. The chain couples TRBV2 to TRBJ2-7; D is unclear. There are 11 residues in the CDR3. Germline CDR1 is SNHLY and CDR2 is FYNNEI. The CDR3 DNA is TGTGCCAGCAGTGAAACTCCCGAGCAGTGCTTC. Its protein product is CASSETPEQCF. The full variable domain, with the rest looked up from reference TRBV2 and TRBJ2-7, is EPEVTQTPSHQVTQMGQEVILRCVPISNHLYFYWYRQILGQKVEFLVSFYNNEISEKSEIFDDQFSVERPDGSNFTLKIRSTKLEDSAMYFCASSETPEQCFGPGTRLTVT.

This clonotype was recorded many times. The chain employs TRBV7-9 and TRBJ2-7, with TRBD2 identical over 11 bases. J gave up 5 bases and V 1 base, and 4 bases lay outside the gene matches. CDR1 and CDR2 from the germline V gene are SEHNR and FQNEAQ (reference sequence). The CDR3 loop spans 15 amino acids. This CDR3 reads CASSLGLAGPDEQYF. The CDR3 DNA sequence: TGTGCCAGCAGCTTAGGACTAGCGGGGCCGGACGAGCAGTACTTC.

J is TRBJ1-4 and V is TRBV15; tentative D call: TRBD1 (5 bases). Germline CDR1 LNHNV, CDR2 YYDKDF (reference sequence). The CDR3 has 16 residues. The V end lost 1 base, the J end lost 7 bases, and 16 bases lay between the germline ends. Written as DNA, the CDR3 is TGTGCCACCAGCAGAGTATCTGGGGGAGAAAGTGAAAAACTGTTTTTT. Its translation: CATSRVSGGESEKLFF.

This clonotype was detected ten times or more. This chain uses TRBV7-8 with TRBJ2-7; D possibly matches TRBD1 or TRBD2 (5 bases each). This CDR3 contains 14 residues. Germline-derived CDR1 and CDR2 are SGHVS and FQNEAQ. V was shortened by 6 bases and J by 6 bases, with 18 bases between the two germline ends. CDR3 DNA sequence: TGTGCCAGCAGGCAAGGGGACGGGTTTCTCGAGCAGTACTTC. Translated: CASRQGDGFLEQYF.

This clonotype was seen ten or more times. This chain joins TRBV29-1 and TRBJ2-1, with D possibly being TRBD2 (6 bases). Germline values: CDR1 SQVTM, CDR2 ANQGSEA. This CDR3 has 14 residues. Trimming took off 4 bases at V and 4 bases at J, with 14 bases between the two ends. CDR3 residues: CSVGSGVPYNEQFF. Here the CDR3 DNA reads TGCAGCGTTGGGTCGGGAGTACCTTACAATGAGCAGTTCTTC.

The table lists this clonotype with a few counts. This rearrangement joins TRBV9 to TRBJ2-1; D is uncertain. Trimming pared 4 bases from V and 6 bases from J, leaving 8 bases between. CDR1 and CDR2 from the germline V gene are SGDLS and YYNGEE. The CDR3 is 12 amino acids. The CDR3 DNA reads TGTGCCAGCAGCCTCCCCAGCAATGAGCAGTTCTTC. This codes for CASSLPSNEQFF.